The 15 T cell receptor beta chains below come from one sample, sequenced in a study of T cells after yellow fever vaccination. One entry per CDR3 protein, called by TCRdb with MiXCR from the 5' RACE reads. The table includes about 320,000 distinct CDR3 sequences, roughly a tenth detected once. The sample was CD4+ T cells sorted from PBMCs, taken 45 days after the yellow fever booster vaccination. These receptors were collected from a young man who received the YFV17D yellow fever vaccine.

Ten or more counts support this clonotype. The gene calls are TRBV6-5 and TRBJ1-4, with TRBD1 matching 7 bases. CDR1 and CDR2 (germline): MNHEY, SVGAGI. This CDR3 contains 13 residues. Losses at the gene ends were 0 bases for V and 10 bases for J; bases not matched to a gene: 2. The CDR3 coding sequence is TGTGCCAGCAGTTACTCGAGGGACAGAAAACTGTTTTTT. It translates to CASSYSRDRKLFF.

This clonotype turned up a few times. V and J are TRBV4-3 and TRBJ1-1, with D unclear. CDR1 and CDR2 from the germline V gene are LGHNA and YSLEER. V lost 4 bases and J 3 bases, leaving 18 bases between the germline ends. The length of the CDR3 is 16 residues. CDR3 DNA sequence: TGCGCCAGCAGCCTCCCCCTGCCCAGGCATGACACTGAAGCTTTCTTT. Protein sequence: CASSLPLPRHDTEAFF.

J is TRBJ2-1 and V is TRBV7-3; TRBD1 matches 8 bases. Losses at the gene ends were 4 bases for V and 13 bases for J; bases not matched to a gene: 3. Germline CDR1 is SGHTA and CDR2 is FQGTGA. The CDR3 consists of 11 residues. CDR3 bases: TGTGCCAGCAGCTCCGGGACAGGTCAGTTCTTC. Translated, it gives CASSSGTGQFF.

This sequence joins TRBV29-1 and TRBJ2-5; no clear D. The V end was cut by 6 bases, the J end by 3 bases, with 11 bases between. CDR3 length: 12 residues. The V gene's germline CDR1 is SQVTM and CDR2 ANQGSEA. For the CDR3, the DNA is TGCAGCGTAGCACGGGCCGAAGAGACCCAGTACTTC. Its protein is CSVARAEETQYF. Complete variable domain (other parts from reference TRBV29-1 and TRBJ2-5): SAVISQKPSRDICQRGTSLTIQCQVDSQVTMMFWYRQQPGQSLTLIATANQGSEATYESGFVIDKFPISRPNLTFSTLTVSNMSPEDSSIYLCSVARAEETQYFGPGTRLLVL.

This clonotype has ten or more counts. The gene calls are TRBV6-6 and TRBJ1-5, with a tentative D call TRBD1 (6 bases). V lost 11 bases, J lost 1 base, and 18 bases lay in between. This CDR3 has 15 residues. Germline V gene sequence: CDR1 MNHNY, CDR2 SVGAGI (reference sequence). Here the CDR3 DNA reads TGTGCCTGTCGTTCTGAGGGGGTGAGCAATCAGCCCCAGCATTTT. It translates to CACRSEGVSNQPQHF.

The chain recombines TRBV4-2 with TRBJ2-5, with D possibly matching TRBD2 (5 bases). This CDR3 contains 16 residues. The ends were cut back, 0 bases at V and 1 base at J, with 12 bases in the middle. Germline values: CDR1 LGHNA, CDR2 YNFKEQ. CDR3 sequence (DNA): TGTGCCAGCAGCCAAGATTGGGCGGGCTCCCAAGAGACCCAGTACTTC. Its protein is CASSQDWAGSQETQYF.

This clonotype showed up many times. This chain connects TRBV12-3 or TRBV12-4 to TRBJ2-2; perhaps TRBD1 as D (5 bases). Trimming pared 3 bases from V and 6 bases from J, leaving 8 bases between. This CDR3 has 13 amino acids. The CDR3 DNA sequence: TGTGCCAGCAGTTTTGTAGGGGCCGGGGAGCTGTTTTTT. Amino acid sequence: CASSFVGAGELFF.

The chain links TRBV18 to TRBJ2-3, with D possibly being TRBD2 (5 bases). V was shortened by 8 bases and J by 10 bases, with 16 bases between the two germline ends. CDR3 length: 12 residues. Germline lookup yields CDR1 KGHSH and CDR2 LQKENI. CDR3 coding DNA: TGTGCCAGCACCTCCGGACTCCTCGCGCAGTATTTT. Protein: CASTSGLLAQYF.

This clonotype was picked up a small number of times. The gene calls are TRBV10-3 and TRBJ1-6, with a possible D match to TRBD1 (5 bases). This CDR3 spans 16 amino acids. Germline V gives CDR1 ENHRY, CDR2 SYGVKD. Deletions cut 7 bases from V and 0 bases from J, with 13 bases between. CDR3 residues: CAIKGTTSSYNSPLHF. Here the CDR3 DNA reads TGTGCCATCAAAGGGACGACTAGCTCCTATAATTCACCCCTCCACTTT.

This clonotype occurred many times. V usage is TRBV4-2 and J usage is TRBJ2-5; maybe TRBD2 (6 bases). Trimming removed 4 bases at V and 5 bases at J, with 11 bases between. This CDR3 has 13 residues. Germline-derived CDR1 and CDR2 are LGHNA and YNFKEQ. Written as DNA, the CDR3 is TGTGCCAGCAGCCTGGGACTTATGGAGACCCAGTACTTC. The encoded protein is CASSLGLMETQYF.

This clonotype was seen a handful of times. The chain recombines TRBV25-1 with TRBJ1-4; D unresolved. The CDR3 is made up of 15 amino acids. V lost 3 bases to trimming and J lost 4 bases, with 12 bases between them. Germline CDR1 and CDR2: MGHDK and SYGVNS. The CDR3 loop reads CASSDLPGRNEKLFF. As DNA, the CDR3 is TGTGCCAGCAGTGACCTCCCGGGTCGTAATGAAAAACTGTTTTTT.

V usage is TRBV7-2 and J usage is TRBJ2-3; 11 bases map to TRBD2. CDR1 SGHTA and CDR2 FQGNSA come from the germline V gene. This CDR3 spans 17 amino acids. J was trimmed by 5 bases and V by 1 base; bases with no gene match: 8. The CDR3 DNA reads TGTGCCAGCAGCTTAGTCGCCCTAGCGGGGGGTAGAGATACGCAGTATTTT. This gives the protein CASSLVALAGGRDTQYF. Full variable domain (missing parts from reference TRBV7-2 and TRBJ2-3): GAGVSQSPSNKVTEKGKDVELRCDPISGHTALYWYRQSLGQGLEFLIYFQGNSAPDKSGLPSDRFSAERTGGSVSTLTIQRTQQEDSAVYLCASSLVALAGGRDTQYFGPGTRLTVL.

The rearrangement uses TRBV12-3 or TRBV12-4 and TRBJ1-1; D remains ambiguous. Deletions cut 2 bases from V and 5 bases from J, with 9 bases between. This CDR3 has 13 residues. The CDR3 DNA reads TGTGCCAGCAGTTTAAACTTGGGAACTGAAGCTTTCTTT. Amino acids: CASSLNLGTEAFF.

This clonotype was observed a handful of times. This chain joins TRBV5-1 and TRBJ1-1, with D perhaps matching TRBD1 (5 bases). Germline V lookup: CDR1 SGHRS, CDR2 YFSETQ. Trimming took 0 bases from V and 3 from J, leaving 9 bases between them. This CDR3 has 14 amino acids. CDR3 bases: TGCGCCAGCAGCTTGGGGCGGGGCGACACTGAAGCTTTCTTT. Amino acid sequence: CASSLGRGDTEAFF. The full variable domain, completed using reference TRBV5-1 and TRBJ1-1, is KAGVTQTPRYLIKTRGQQVTLSCSPISGHRSVSWYQQTPGQGLQFLFEYFSETQRNKGNFPGRFSGRQFSNSRSEMNVSTLELGDSALYLCASSLGRGDTEAFFGQGTRLTVV.

Here the CDR3 DNA reads TGTGCCAGCAGTTACCGTCGGACTGCCCGGTTGGGGGCCAACGTCCTGACTTTC. This sequence encodes CASSYRRTARLGANVLTF. The rearrangement links TRBV6-2 or TRBV6-3 to TRBJ2-6; D possibly corresponds to TRBD2 (5 bases). Trimming took off 2 bases at V and 4 bases at J, with 18 bases between the two ends. The CDR3 has 18 residues. Germline CDR1 MNHEY, CDR2 SVGEGT.